This entry features one T cell receptor beta chain sequence. Its antigen is not identified. The data belong to a study of shared clonotypes between healthy human individuals. Study-level points and caveats: There were few donors, and this limited the genetic and exposure-history diversity represented.

The donors, all of them Caucasian adults, lived in Nashville, Tennessee. Each subset's genomic DNA was split evenly across several immunoSEQ plates. With ten immunoSEQ deep assay plates, unsorted PBMC DNA underwent sequencing. Clones were sequenced by immunoSEQ multiplex PCR, and TCRdb holds only the in-frame ones, with some missing. Of approximately 500,000 clones in the sample, over 70% were seen once. The CDR3 extends over 16 amino acids. V lost 6 bases and J lost 4; bases outside the gene matches: 10. The germline CDR1 and CDR2 sequences are MDHEN and SYDVKM. This sequence joins TRBV28 and TRBJ2-3; 10 nucleotides agree with TRBD2. Sequenced sample: PBMCs. The receptor was isolated from a middle-aged woman in good health. Some clones in this sample may be carry-over from other donors' samples. CDR3 loop: CASSKREGISPDTQYF. Written as DNA, the CDR3 is TGTGCCAGCAGCAAGCGGGAGGGTATAAGTCCAGATACGCAGTATTTT.